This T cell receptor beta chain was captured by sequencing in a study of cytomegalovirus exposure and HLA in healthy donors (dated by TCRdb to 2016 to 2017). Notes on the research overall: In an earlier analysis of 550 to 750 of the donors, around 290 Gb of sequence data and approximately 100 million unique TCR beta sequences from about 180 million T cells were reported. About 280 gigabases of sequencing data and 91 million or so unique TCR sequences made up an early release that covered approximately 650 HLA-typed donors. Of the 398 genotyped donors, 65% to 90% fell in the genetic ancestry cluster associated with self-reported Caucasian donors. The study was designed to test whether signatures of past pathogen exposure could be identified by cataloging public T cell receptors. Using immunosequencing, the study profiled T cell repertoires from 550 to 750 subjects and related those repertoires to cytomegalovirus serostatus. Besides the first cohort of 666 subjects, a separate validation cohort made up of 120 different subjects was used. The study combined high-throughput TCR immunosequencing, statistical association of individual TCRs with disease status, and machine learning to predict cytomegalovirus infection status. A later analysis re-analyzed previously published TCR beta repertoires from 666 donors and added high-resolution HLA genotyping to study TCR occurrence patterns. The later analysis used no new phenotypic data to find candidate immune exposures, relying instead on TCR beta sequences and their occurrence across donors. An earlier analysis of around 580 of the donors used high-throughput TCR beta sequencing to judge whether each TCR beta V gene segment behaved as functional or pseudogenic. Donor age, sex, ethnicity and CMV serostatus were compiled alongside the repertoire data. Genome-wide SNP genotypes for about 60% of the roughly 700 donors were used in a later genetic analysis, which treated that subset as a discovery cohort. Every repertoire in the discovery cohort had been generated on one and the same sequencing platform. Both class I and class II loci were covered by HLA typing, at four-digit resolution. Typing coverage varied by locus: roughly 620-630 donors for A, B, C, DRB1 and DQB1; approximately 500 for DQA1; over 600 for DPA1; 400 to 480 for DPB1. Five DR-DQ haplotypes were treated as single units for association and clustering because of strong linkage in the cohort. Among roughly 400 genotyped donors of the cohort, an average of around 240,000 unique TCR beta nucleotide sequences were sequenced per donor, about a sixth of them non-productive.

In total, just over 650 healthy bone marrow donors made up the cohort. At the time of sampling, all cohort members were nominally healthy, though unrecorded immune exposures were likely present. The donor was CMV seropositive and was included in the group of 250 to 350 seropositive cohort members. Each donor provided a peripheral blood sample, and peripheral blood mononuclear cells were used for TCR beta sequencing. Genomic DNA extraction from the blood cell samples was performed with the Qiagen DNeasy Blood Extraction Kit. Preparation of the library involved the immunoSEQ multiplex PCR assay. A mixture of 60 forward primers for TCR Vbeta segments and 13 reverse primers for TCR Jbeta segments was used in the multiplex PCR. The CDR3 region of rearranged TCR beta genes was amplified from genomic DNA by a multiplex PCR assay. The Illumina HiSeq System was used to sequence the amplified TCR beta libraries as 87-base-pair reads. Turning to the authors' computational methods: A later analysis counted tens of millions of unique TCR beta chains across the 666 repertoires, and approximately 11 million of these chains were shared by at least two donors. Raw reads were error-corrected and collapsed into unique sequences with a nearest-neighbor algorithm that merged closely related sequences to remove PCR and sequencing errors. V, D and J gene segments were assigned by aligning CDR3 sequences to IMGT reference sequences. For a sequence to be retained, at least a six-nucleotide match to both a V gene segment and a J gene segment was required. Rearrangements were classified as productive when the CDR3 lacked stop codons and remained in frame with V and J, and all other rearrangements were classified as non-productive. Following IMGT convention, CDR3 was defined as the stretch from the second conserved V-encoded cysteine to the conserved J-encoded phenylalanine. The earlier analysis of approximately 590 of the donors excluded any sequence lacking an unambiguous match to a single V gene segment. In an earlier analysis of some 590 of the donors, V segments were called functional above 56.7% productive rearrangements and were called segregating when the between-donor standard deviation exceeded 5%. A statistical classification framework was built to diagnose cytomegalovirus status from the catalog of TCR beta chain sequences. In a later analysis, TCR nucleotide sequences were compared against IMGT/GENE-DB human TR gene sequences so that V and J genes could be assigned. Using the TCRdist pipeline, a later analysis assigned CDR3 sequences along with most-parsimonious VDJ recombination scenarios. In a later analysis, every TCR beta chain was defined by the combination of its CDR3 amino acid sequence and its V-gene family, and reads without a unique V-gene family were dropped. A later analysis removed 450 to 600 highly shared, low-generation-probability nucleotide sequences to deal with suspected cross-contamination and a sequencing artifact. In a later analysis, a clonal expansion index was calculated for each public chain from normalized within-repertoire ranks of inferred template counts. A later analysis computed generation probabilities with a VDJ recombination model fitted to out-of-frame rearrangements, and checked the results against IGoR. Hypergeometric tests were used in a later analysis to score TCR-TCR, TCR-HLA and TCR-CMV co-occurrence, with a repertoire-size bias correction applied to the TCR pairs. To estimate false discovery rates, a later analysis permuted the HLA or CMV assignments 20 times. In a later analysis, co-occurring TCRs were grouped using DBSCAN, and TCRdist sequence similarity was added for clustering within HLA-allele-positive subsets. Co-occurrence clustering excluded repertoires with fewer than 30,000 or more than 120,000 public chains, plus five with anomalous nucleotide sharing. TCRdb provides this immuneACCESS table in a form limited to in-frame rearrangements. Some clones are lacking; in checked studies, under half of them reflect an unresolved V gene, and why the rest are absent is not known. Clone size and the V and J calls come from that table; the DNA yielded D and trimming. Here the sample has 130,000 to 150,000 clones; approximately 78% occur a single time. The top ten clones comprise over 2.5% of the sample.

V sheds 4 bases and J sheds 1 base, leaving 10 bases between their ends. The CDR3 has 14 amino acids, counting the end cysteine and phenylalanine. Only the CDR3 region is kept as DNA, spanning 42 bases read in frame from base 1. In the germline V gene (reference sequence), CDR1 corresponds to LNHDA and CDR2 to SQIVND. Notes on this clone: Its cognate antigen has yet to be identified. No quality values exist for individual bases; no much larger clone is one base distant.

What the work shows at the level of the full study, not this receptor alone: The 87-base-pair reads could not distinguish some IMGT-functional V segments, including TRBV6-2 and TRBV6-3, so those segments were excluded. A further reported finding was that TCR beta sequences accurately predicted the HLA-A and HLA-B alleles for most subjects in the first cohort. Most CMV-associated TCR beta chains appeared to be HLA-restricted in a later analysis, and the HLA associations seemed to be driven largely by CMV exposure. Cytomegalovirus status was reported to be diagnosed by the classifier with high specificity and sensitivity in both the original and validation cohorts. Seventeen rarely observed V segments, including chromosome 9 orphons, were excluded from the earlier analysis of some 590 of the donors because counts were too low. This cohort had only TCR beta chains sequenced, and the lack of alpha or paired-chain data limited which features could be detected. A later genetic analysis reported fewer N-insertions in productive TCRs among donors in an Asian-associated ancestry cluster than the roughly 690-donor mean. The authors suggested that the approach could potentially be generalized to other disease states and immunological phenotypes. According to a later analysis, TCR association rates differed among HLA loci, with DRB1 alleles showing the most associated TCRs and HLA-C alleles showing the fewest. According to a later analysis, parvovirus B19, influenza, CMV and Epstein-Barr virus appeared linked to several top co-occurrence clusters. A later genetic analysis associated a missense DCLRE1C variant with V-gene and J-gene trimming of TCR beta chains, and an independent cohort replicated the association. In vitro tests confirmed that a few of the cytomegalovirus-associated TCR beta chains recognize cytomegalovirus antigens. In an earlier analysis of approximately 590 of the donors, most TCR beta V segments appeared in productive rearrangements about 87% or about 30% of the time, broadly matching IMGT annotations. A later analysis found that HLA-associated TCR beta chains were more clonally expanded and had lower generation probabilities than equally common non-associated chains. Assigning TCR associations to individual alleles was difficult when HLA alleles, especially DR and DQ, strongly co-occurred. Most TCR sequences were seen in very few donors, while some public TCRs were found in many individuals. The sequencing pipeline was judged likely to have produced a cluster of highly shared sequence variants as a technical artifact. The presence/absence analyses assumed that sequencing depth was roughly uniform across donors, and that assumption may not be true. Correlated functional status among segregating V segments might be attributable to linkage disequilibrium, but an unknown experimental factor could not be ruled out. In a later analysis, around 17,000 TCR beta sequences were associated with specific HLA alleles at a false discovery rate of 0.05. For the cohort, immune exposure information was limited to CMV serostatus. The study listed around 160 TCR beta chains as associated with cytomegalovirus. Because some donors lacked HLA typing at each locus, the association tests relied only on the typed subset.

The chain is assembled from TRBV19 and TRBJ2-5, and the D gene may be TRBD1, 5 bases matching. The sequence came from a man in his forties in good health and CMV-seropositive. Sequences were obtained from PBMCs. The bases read TGTGCCAGTAGTACGCAGGGTCGCCAAGAGACCCAGTACTTC. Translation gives CASSTQGRQETQYF. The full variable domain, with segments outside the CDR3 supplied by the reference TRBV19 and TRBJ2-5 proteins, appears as DGGITQSPKYLFRKEGQNVTLSCEQNLNHDAMYWYRQDPGQGLRLIYYSQIVNDFQKGDIAEGYSVSREKKESFPLTVTSAQKNPTAFYLCASSTQGRQETQYFGPGTRLLVL.